The 21 T cell receptor beta chains reported below all come from one sample, sequenced in a study of beta chain features in type 1 diabetes. The sequenced template was cDNA made from the entire isolated RNA. Sequenced by immunoSEQ multiplex PCR; TCRdb stores in-frame clones only, minus some. Of some 410,000 clones in the sample, over 9.5% were seen once. Input material: naive CD4+ T cells from blood. The receptors were sampled from a woman aged 18-30 years in good health.

The gene calls are TRBV9 and TRBJ2-3; weak D call: TRBD1 (6 bases). The CDR3 has 17 amino acids. V lost 4 bases to trimming and J lost 6 bases, with 24 bases between them. Per the germline V gene, CDR1 is SGDLS and CDR2 is YYNGEE. Here the CDR3 DNA reads TGTGCCAGCAGCCTCCAATGGGGCGATACAGGGTCCGATACGCAGTATTTT. Translation: CASSLQWGDTGSDTQYF. The full variable domain, with the rest looked up from reference TRBV9 and TRBJ2-3, is DSGVTQTPKHLITATGQRVTLRCSPRSGDLSVYWYQQSLDQGLQFLIQYYNGEERAKGNILERFSAQQFPDLHSELNLSSLELGDSALYFCASSLQWGDTGSDTQYFGPGTRLTVL.

This clone was detected only a few times. The chain joins TRBV5-1 to TRBJ2-1; 8 nucleotides align to TRBD2. Germline V gene sequence: CDR1 SGHRS, CDR2 YFSETQ. The CDR3 length is 17 residues. V gave up 2 bases and J gave up 7 bases; unmatched junction bases: 14. The CDR3 is CASSFGLLAGSGNEQFF. The DNA of the CDR3 is TGCGCCAGCAGCTTTGGACTATTAGCGGGAAGTGGGAATGAGCAGTTCTTC. The variable domain in full, with the rest retrieved from reference TRBV5-1 and TRBJ2-1, is KAGVTQTPRYLIKTRGQQVTLSCSPISGHRSVSWYQQTPGQGLQFLFEYFSETQRNKGNFPGRFSGRQFSNSRSEMNVSTLELGDSALYLCASSFGLLAGSGNEQFFGPGTRLTVL.

V gene TRBV30 combines with J gene TRBJ1-2, with TRBD1 matching 7 bases. Looked up from germline, CDR1 is GTSNPN and CDR2 is SVGIG (reference sequence). Trimming at V came to 4 bases and at J to 4 bases, leaving 6 bases not matched to a gene. The CDR3 is 13 residues long. The CDR3 nucleotides are TGTGCCTGGACAGGGGGTAGTTCCTATGGCTACACCTTC. Amino acids: CAWTGGSSYGYTF.

This clone was found a few times. V and J are TRBV6-5 and TRBJ2-7; weak D call: TRBD1 (6 bases). The CDR3 runs 13 residues. Trimming shortened V by 5 bases and J by 2 bases, and 10 bases separated the two germline ends. CDR1 is MNHEY and CDR2 is SVGAGI in the germline V gene. CDR3 bases: TGTGCCAGCAGTAGGGACATTCCCTACGAGCAGTACGTC. It specifies CASSRDIPYEQYV.

The CDR3 sequence: CASSADTDTQYF. The CDR3 region has the DNA TGTGCCAGCAGCGCCGACACAGATACGCAGTATTTT. The rearrangement links TRBV7-2 to TRBJ2-3; D is unresolved. The CDR3 extends over 12 amino acids. The V gene lost 5 bases and the J gene lost 2 bases, with 5 bases spanning the gap. Germline assignment: CDR1 SGHTA and CDR2 FQGNSA.

This clone was seen once. Other DNA sequences within the sample encode an identical CDR3. The chain has TRBV18 and TRBJ2-5; D call uncertain. Germline CDR1 KGHSH, CDR2 LQKENI. The CDR3 length is 11 residues. V lost 3 bases to trimming and J lost 5 bases, with 4 bases between them. The CDR3 bases are TGTGCCAGCTCACCCGGTGAGACCCAGTACTTC. Its translation is CASSPGETQYF.

This clone has just a few counts. The chain carries TRBV28 and TRBJ1-2; the match to TRBD1 covers 7 bases. CDR3 length equals 14 residues. The J segment lost 4 bases and the V segment lost 6 bases, leaving 8 bases of the junction unmatched. Germline values: CDR1 MDHEN, CDR2 SYDVKM. CDR3 loop: CASRETGLGYGYTF. Written as DNA, the CDR3 is TGTGCCAGCAGAGAGACAGGGCTGGGCTATGGCTACACCTTC.

The rearrangement links TRBV19 to TRBJ2-7, with D unresolved. CDR1 is LNHDA and CDR2 is SQIVND in the germline V gene (reference sequence). The CDR3 consists of 16 residues. Deletions cut 8 bases from V and 0 bases from J, with 20 bases between. The CDR3 coding sequence is TGTGCCAGTGCGAAGGTGGGCGGTCCGAGCTCCTACGAGCAGTACTTC. It specifies CASAKVGGPSSYEQYF.

The chain uses TRBV28 and TRBJ2-1; no clear D gene. Trimming stripped 10 bases from V and 6 bases from J, with 13 bases between. The V gene's germline CDR1 is MDHEN and CDR2 SYDVKM. CDR3 length: 12 amino acids. The CDR3 bases are TGTGCCACCTCGTCTAACACCAATGAGCAGTTCTTC. Its translation: CATSSNTNEQFF.

A few counts support this clone. This chain joins TRBV7-2 and TRBJ2-7, with 13 bases identical to TRBD2. The CDR3 is made up of 16 amino acids. The germline gives CDR1 SGHTA, CDR2 FQGNSA. V was pared by 3 bases and J by 3 bases, with 5 bases of the junction left unmatched. The CDR3 sequence is CASSFGTSGTIYEQYF. Written as DNA, the CDR3 is TGTGCCAGCAGCTTCGGGACTAGCGGGACTATCTACGAGCAGTACTTC.

V usage is TRBV6-1 and J usage is TRBJ1-2; D possibly corresponds to TRBD1 (6 bases). The CDR3 has 13 amino acids. Germline V gene data show CDR1 as MNHNS and CDR2 as SASEGT. The V end was cut by 6 bases, the J end by 6 bases, with 14 bases between. The CDR3 sequence: CASRERGIDGYTF. CDR3 DNA: TGTGCCAGCAGGGAAAGGGGGATCGATGGCTACACCTTC.

The chain has TRBV5-6 and TRBJ1-2; D is ambiguous. The CDR3 has 12 amino acids. Germline CDR1 reads SGHDT; CDR2 reads YYEEEE. V lost 5 bases and J 5 bases, leaving 10 bases between the germline ends. CDR3 amino acids: CASRERSYGYTF. The CDR3 coding sequence is TGTGCCAGCAGAGAGAGAAGTTATGGCTACACCTTC.

This clone was detected a few times. The chain recombines TRBV18 with TRBJ2-5, with 14 nucleotides matching TRBD2. With 3 bases clipped from V and 1 base from J, the junction kept 4 bases outside the gene matches. The length of the CDR3 is 17 residues. Germline V gene data show CDR1 as KGHSH and CDR2 as LQKENI. The CDR3 DNA sequence: TGTGCCAGCTCACCGCGTGGACTAGCGGGGGGCCAAGAGACCCAGTACTTC. Protein product: CASSPRGLAGGQETQYF. Based on the CDR3 plus reference TRBV18 and TRBJ2-5, the full variable domain is NAGVMQNPRHLVRRRGQEARLRCSPMKGHSHVYWYRQLPEEGLKFMVYLQKENIIDESGMPKERFSAEFPKEGPSILRIQQVVRGDSAAYFCASSPRGLAGGQETQYFGPGTRLLVL.

This clone was counted a few times. Within the sample, other DNA sequences also encode this same CDR3. The chain joins TRBV20-1 to TRBJ1-1; D ambiguous. The CDR3 has 11 amino acids. CDR1 is DFQATT and CDR2 is SNEGSKA in the germline V gene (reference sequence). The V gene lost 3 bases and the J gene lost 2 bases, with 4 bases spanning the gap. The CDR3 coding sequence is TGCAGTGCTAGGGCAAACACTGAAGCTTTCTTT. Translating it yields CSARANTEAFF.

The chain employs TRBV11-3 and TRBJ1-1, with D unclear. The CDR3 is made up of 16 amino acids. Looked up from germline, CDR1 is SGHNT and CDR2 is YENEEA. V lost 3 bases and J lost 1, with 15 bases in between. Written as DNA, the CDR3 is TGTGCCAGCAGCTTTTGGAGCTGGGGATCGAACACTGAAGCTTTCTTT. Its protein product is CASSFWSWGSNTEAFF. The full variable domain, rest sourced from reference TRBV11-3 and TRBJ1-1, is EAGVVQSPRYKIIEKKQPVAFWCNPISGHNTLYWYLQNLGQGPELLIRYENEEAVDDSQLPKDRFSAERLKGVDSTLKIQPAELGDSAVYLCASSFWSWGSNTEAFFGQGTRLTVV.

V gene TRBV2 combines with J gene TRBJ2-4; D gene ambiguous. Germline assignment: CDR1 SNHLY and CDR2 FYNNEI. The CDR3 extends over 14 amino acids. V was trimmed by 10 bases and J by 0 bases, leaving 13 bases between them. CDR3 sequence reads: CATQNLLAKNIQYF. The CDR3 DNA is TGTGCCACTCAGAACCTACTAGCCAAAAACATTCAGTACTTC.

V gene TRBV7-9 combines with J gene TRBJ2-5; 7 bases are a match to TRBD2. Germline lookup yields CDR1 SEHNR and CDR2 FQNEAQ (reference sequence). The CDR3 runs to 15 residues. With 5 bases clipped from V and 3 bases from J, the junction kept 9 bases outside the gene matches. CDR3 DNA: TGTGCCAGCAGCCCCGGAGCGGGGTCTAAAGAGACCCAGTACTTC. Translated: CASSPGAGSKETQYF.

Here the CDR3 reads CSVSSNYIDTQYF. In nucleotides, the CDR3 is TGCAGCGTTAGTAGCAACTATATAGATACGCAGTATTTT. The chain joins TRBV29-1 to TRBJ2-3; D uncertain. Germline assignment: CDR1 SQVTM and CDR2 ANQGSEA. V was clipped by 5 bases and J by 5 bases, with 14 bases between them. The CDR3 contains 13 residues.

This clone was seen a few times. This chain uses TRBV4-2 with TRBJ2-3; 8 nucleotides agree with TRBD2. The CDR3 contains 17 residues. V dropped 2 bases and J dropped 1; count of bases not matched to a gene: 8. CDR1 and CDR2 from the germline V gene are LGHNA and YNFKEQ. The CDR3 here is CASSQLAAGVRTDTQYF. The CDR3 coding sequence is TGTGCCAGCAGCCAACTAGCAGCGGGGGTACGCACAGATACGCAGTATTTT.

The sample holds a few counts of this clone. One end of the junction is discordant with germline, which a read error may explain. The chain recombines TRBV30 with TRBJ2-7, with TRBD1 identical over 7 bases. The CDR3 runs to 12 residues. Germline lookup yields CDR1 GTSNPN and CDR2 SVGIG (reference sequence). This CDR3 is CAWSEGRGQKHF. Here the CDR3 DNA reads TGTGCCTGGAGTGAGGGACGGGGACAGAAGCACTTC.

This chain links TRBV20-1 with TRBJ1-2, with no clear D. Trimming shortened V by 7 bases and J by 4 bases, and 10 bases separated the two germline ends. The CDR3 has 11 amino acids. Germline CDR1 is DFQATT and CDR2 is SNEGSKA (reference sequence). The CDR3: CSGIRGYGYTF. The DNA of the CDR3 is TGCAGTGGGATTAGAGGCTATGGCTACACCTTC.